This is a list of T cell receptor beta chains from one sample in a study of post-analysis software for immune sequencing data. One entry per CDR3 protein, called by TCRdb with MiXCR from the PCR reads. Among 820,000 or so distinct CDR3 sequences, around 50% were seen once, and the ten largest hold approximately 4.2%. Material: blood. The receptors stem from a girl aged 10-17 years with multiple sclerosis. Each CDR3 is given with its conserved first and last residue. Fields, in order: V gene, CDR3 protein.

V: TRBV10-3
CDR3: CAGRTDSTDTQYF

V: TRBV7-9
CDR3: CASSPTQQGGETQYF

V: TRBV29-1
CDR3: CSVGTTGVNYTF

V: TRBV20-1
CDR3: CSAIGVYEQYF

V: TRBV7-2
CDR3: CASSLDTSGSYEQYF

V: TRBV7-9
CDR3: CASSLTGTSGKETQYF

V: TRBV6-1
CDR3: CASSERRPDTQYF

V: TRBV6-2/TRBV6-3
CDR3: CASSYSSIQYF

V: TRBV6-4
CDR3: CASSVEAGGMYEQYF

V: TRBV25-1
CDR3: CASSDVGVADTQYF

V: TRBV5-1
CDR3: CASSWGQGLGNIQYF

V: TRBV5-1
CDR3: CASSRNHQETQYF

V: TRBV7-3
CDR3: CASSSWTSGTYNEQFF

V: TRBV5-1
CDR3: CASSWDSGRAAYF

V: TRBV7-3
CDR3: CASSLYGTEETQYF

V: TRBV27
CDR3: CASSLEGHRLDYGYTF

V: TRBV5-6
CDR3: CASSSYGSHTQYF

V: TRBV10-3
CDR3: CAIRADRGGRRQYF

V: TRBV3-1
CDR3: CASSLRDRVSYEQYF

V: TRBV7-2
CDR3: CASSSGTGWWEQFF

V: TRBV6-5
CDR3: CASSPSATADEAFF

V: TRBV20-1
CDR3: CSARDPGQGLNTEAFF

V: TRBV20-1
CDR3: CSARVTPGLGAGGYGYTF

V: TRBV29-1
CDR3: CSTATGTGFSDTQYF

V: TRBV10-3
CDR3: CVIRHSTNEKLFF

V: TRBV5-1
CDR3: CASSFAGTVAKTIQYF

V: TRBV29-1
CDR3: CSVDPGLAGVNEQFF

V: TRBV7-3
CDR3: CASSLSTNTDTQYF

V: TRBV7-9
CDR3: CASSLGSGETYEQYF

V: TRBV7-9
CDR3: CASSTKDLSYEQYF

V: TRBV20-1
CDR3: CSARGRPSNGANVLTF

V: TRBV7-3
CDR3: CASSQGGAASNEQFF

V: TRBV12-3/TRBV12-4
CDR3: CASSSRGGIRPYEQYF

V: TRBV6-6
CDR3: CASTAGPSYEQYF

V: TRBV7-9
CDR3: CASSSGTVGANIQYF

V: TRBV5-6
CDR3: CASSWVTDTQYF

V: TRBV12-3/TRBV12-4
CDR3: CASRQTAHGNTEAFF

V: TRBV11-1
CDR3: CASSYGTSETQYF

V: TRBV15
CDR3: CATVRGIGTDTQYF

V: TRBV6-2/TRBV6-3
CDR3: CASRPGTVNIQYF

V: TRBV6-6
CDR3: CASSSGRSANQPQHF

V: TRBV29-1
CDR3: CSVDLRLAEYNEQFF

V: TRBV11-2
CDR3: CASSSITSGPYEQYF

V: TRBV7-9
CDR3: CASSLQRPGGSSGANVLTF

V: TRBV9
CDR3: CASSVDGDVNQPQHF